These 17 T cell receptor beta chains were all obtained from the same sample, sequenced in a study of intratumoral heterogeneity in liver cancer. TCRdb's table, derived via immunoSEQ multiplex PCR, lists solely in-frame clones and lacks some. The sample holds tens of thousands of clones, just under 75% seen once. Sample: tumor-adjacent normal tissue, taken before any cancer treatment. The receptor set was obtained from a woman in her 70s with hepatocellular carcinoma.

The count of this clone is one. The V gene is TRBV5-1, the J gene TRBJ2-7; perhaps TRBD1 as D (6 bases). V shed 2 bases and J shed 3 bases, with 9 bases lying between them. CDR3 length equals 13 residues. In germline, CDR1 is SGHRS, CDR2 YFSETQ. In DNA form, the CDR3 reads TGCGCCAGCAGCTTCAGACAGGACTACGAGCAGTACTTC. Its translation is CASSFRQDYEQYF. Combining the CDR3 with reference TRBV5-1 and TRBJ2-7 gives the whole variable domain KAGVTQTPRYLIKTRGQQVTLSCSPISGHRSVSWYQQTPGQGLQFLFEYFSETQRNKGNFPGRFSGRQFSNSRSEMNVSTLELGDSALYLCASSFRQDYEQYFGPGTRLTVT.

V and J are TRBV27 and TRBJ2-7; 11 bases align to TRBD2. The germline CDR1 and CDR2 sequences are MNHEY and SMNVEV (reference sequence). V trimming: 6 bases; J trimming: 2 bases; junction bases outside the gene matches: 6. CDR3 length equals 15 residues. CDR3 loop: CASRKLAGGTYEQYF. The CDR3 coding sequence is TGTGCCAGCAGAAAATTAGCGGGAGGGACCTACGAGCAGTACTTC.

This clone was observed a single time. The chain links TRBV19 to TRBJ2-5; 10 nucleotides agree with TRBD2. Trimming at V came to 3 bases and at J to 4 bases, leaving 2 bases not matched to a gene. This CDR3 has 14 amino acids. CDR1 and CDR2 from the germline V gene are LNHDA and SQIVND (reference sequence). The CDR3 reads CASSMLAGAETQYF. DNA of the CDR3: TGTGCCAGTAGTATGCTAGCGGGAGCAGAGACCCAGTACTTC. Full variable domain (rest looked up from reference TRBV19 and TRBJ2-5): DGGITQSPKYLFRKEGQNVTLSCEQNLNHDAMYWYRQDPGQGLRLIYYSQIVNDFQKGDIAEGYSVSREKKESFPLTVTSAQKNPTAFYLCASSMLAGAETQYFGPGTRLLVL.

The chain links TRBV5-4 to TRBJ2-3; no reliable D call. Trimming cost V 4 bases and J 4 bases, with 22 bases left between them. This CDR3 region has 17 residues. Germline assignment: CDR1 SGHNT and CDR2 YYREEE (reference sequence). This chain's CDR3 is CASSPRAIGGWADTQYF. DNA for the CDR3: TGTGCCAGCAGCCCTCGGGCGATCGGTGGATGGGCAGATACGCAGTATTTT.

V gene TRBV5-3 combines with J gene TRBJ2-2; 10 bases fit TRBD2. TRBV5-3 is labeled an ORF, and its function is uncertain. J gave up 2 bases and V 1 base, and 2 bases lay outside the gene matches. The CDR3 spans 16 residues. DNA for the CDR3: TGTGCCAGAAGCTTGACTAGCGGGGAAAACACCGGGGAGCTGTTTTTT. Translating it yields CARSLTSGENTGELFF.

This clone was observed a few times. V is TRBV24-1 and J is TRBJ1-3; D perhaps matches TRBD1 (5 bases). Germline loops: CDR1 KGHDR, CDR2 SFDVKD. The CDR3 contains 14 residues. Trimming cost V 6 bases and J 2 bases, with 10 bases left between them. Here the CDR3 reads CATSFDRTGNTIYF. CDR3 DNA: TGTGCCACCAGTTTCGACAGAACTGGAAACACCATATATTTT.

This clone is classed as large (0.1 to 1%). V usage is TRBV6-5 and J usage is TRBJ2-1; no clear D. The V gene lost 6 bases and the J gene lost 5 bases, with 14 bases spanning the gap. The CDR3 runs to 14 residues. From germline, CDR1 is MNHEY and CDR2 SVGAGI. CDR3 nucleotides: TGTGCCAGCAGGCGTGGTAGGCCAGACAATGAGCAGTTCTTC. Amino acid sequence: CASRRGRPDNEQFF.

This rearrangement joins TRBV10-2 to TRBJ2-7, with D uncertain. V was clipped by 4 bases and J by 2 bases, with 6 bases between them. CDR3 length equals 12 residues. Per germline, CDR1 WSHSY and CDR2 SAAADI. The CDR3: CASSGNTYEQYF. The CDR3 region has the DNA TGCGCCAGCAGTGGGAACACCTACGAGCAGTACTTC.

The chain employs TRBV7-6 and TRBJ2-3, with D maybe TRBD2 (5 bases). The CDR3 consists of 15 residues. Trimming took off 1 base at V and 8 bases at J, with 16 bases between the two ends. CDR1 and CDR2 (germline): SGHVS, FNYEAQ. The CDR3 reads CASSLEPTPGTTQYF. The CDR3 coding sequence is TGTGCCAGCAGCTTAGAGCCTACCCCGGGAACTACGCAGTATTTT.

The gene calls are TRBV29-1 and TRBJ1-2; no clear D gene. This CDR3 region has 11 residues. Germline CDR1 is SQVTM and CDR2 is ANQGSEA. The ends were cut back, 5 bases at V and 2 bases at J, with 6 bases in the middle. The CDR3 sequence: CSVLWNYGYTF. CDR3 nucleotide sequence: TGCAGCGTTCTTTGGAACTATGGCTACACCTTC.

This chain joins TRBV28 and TRBJ2-5; 12 nucleotides match TRBD2. CDR1 is MDHEN, CDR2 SYDVKM, per germline. V lost 6 bases, J lost 0 bases, and 5 bases stayed unmatched. CDR3 length: 16 amino acids. The CDR3 here is CASRPTSGRNQETQYF. In DNA, the CDR3 is TGTGCCAGCAGACCTACTAGCGGGAGGAACCAAGAGACCCAGTACTTC.

The J gene is TRBJ1-1, the V gene TRBV12-3 or TRBV12-4; no firm D call. The CDR3 contains 13 residues. Trimming took 6 bases from V and 5 from J, leaving 13 bases between them. Here the CDR3 reads CASSFSGRTEAFF. CDR3 DNA sequence: TGTGCCAGCAGCTTCTCTGGGCGGACTGAAGCTTTCTTT.

The CDR3 loop is CASSLRTGGRAEAFF. The CDR3 DNA reads as TGTGCCAGCAGCCTCCGGACAGGGGGCAGAGCTGAAGCTTTCTTT. The V call is TRBV3-1 (or the pseudogene TRBV3-2), the J call TRBJ1-1; 11 bases match TRBD1. The germline CDR1 and CDR2 sequences are LGHDT and YNNKEL (reference sequence). Unmatched junction bases numbered 7, after V lost 4 bases and J lost 6 bases. This CDR3 contains 15 residues.

V is TRBV10-3 and J is TRBJ2-3; TRBD1 agrees at 8 bases. CDR1 is ENHRY and CDR2 is SYGVKD in the germline V gene. This CDR3 has 13 amino acids. With 11 bases clipped from V and 5 bases from J, the junction kept 9 bases outside the gene matches. CDR3 loop: CAAQTGVEDTQYF. The DNA of the CDR3 is TGTGCCGCACAGACAGGGGTGGAAGATACGCAGTATTTT.

The rearrangement links TRBV7-3 to TRBJ2-1; no firm D call. The CDR3 is made up of 14 amino acids. The V gene's germline CDR1 is SGHTA and CDR2 FQGTGA. V was shortened by 1 base and J by 6 bases, with 10 bases between the two germline ends. CDR3 DNA: TGTGCCAGCAGCTTAAAGCAGGTACCCAATGAGCAGTTCTTC. It codes for CASSLKQVPNEQFF.

The chain employs TRBV19 and TRBJ2-7; the D gene is possibly TRBD2 (6 bases). CDR3 length: 14 amino acids. Germline CDR1 is LNHDA and CDR2 is SQIVND (reference sequence). The V and J ends lost 5 bases and 0 bases respectively, with 11 bases between them. CDR3 coding DNA: TGTGCCAGTAGTCGCGGAGGGACCTCCTACGAGCAGTACTTC. It codes for CASSRGGTSYEQYF.

This clone was observed once. J is TRBJ1-4 and V is TRBV25-1, with D possibly matching TRBD1 (5 bases). The CDR3 consists of 17 residues. CDR1 is MGHDK and CDR2 is SYGVNS in the germline V gene. Trimming cost V 10 bases and J 0 bases, with 21 bases left between them. The CDR3 sequence: CATPHNWGLSTNEKLFF. Here the CDR3 DNA reads TGTGCCACACCACACAACTGGGGACTGTCAACTAATGAAAAACTGTTTTTT.